This T cell receptor beta chain was obtained from a study of cytomegalovirus exposure and HLA in healthy donors. Study overall: A prior analysis found about 110 million unique TCR beta sequences from around 200 million T cells. Study-level points and caveats: HLA alleles showed associations with 16,951 TCR beta sequences in a later analysis, at a 0.05 false discovery rate.

Use of 60 Vbeta and 13 Jbeta primers characterized the PCR. The assay was immunoSEQ multiplex PCR, and TCRdb's table has in-frame clones only and misses some. The table has roughly 190,000 clones, approximately 88% seen once; the top ten hold approximately 2.4%. This clone was seen a single time. The antigen remains unidentified. Sequenced material: PBMCs. This clonotype was obtained from a woman in her fifties or sixties in good health and CMV-seropositive.

The CDR3 DNA is TGCGCCAGCAGTGGGGCTACTCAAGAGACCCAGTACTTC. It translates to CASSGATQETQYF. V and J are TRBV5-1 and TRBJ2-5; the D gene is possibly TRBD1 (5 bases). This CDR3 contains 13 residues. CDR1 and CDR2 from the germline V gene are SGHRS and YFSETQ. The V end lost 5 bases, the J end lost 2 bases, and 10 bases lay between the germline ends.